This T cell receptor (beta chain) was retrieved from a study of Ad26.COV2.S vaccination and SARS-CoV-2 variants. Study in general: Ad26.COV2.S was injected intramuscularly once or twice, 56 days apart.

The germline V and J ends were trimmed by 6 bases and 0 bases, with 9 bases remaining between them. Germline CDR1 is MGHDK and CDR2 is SYGVNS. There are 15 residues in the CDR3. This table comes from immunoSEQ multiplex PCR, and its TCRdb copy is limited to in-frame clones, with some not included. The sample records 250,000 to 300,000 clones, over 75% being singletons. Documented treatment: some 19 received Ad26.COV2.S at low or high dose, single or two shots; 5 received placebo; per-sample allocation not given. At day 63 after the first vaccine or placebo injection, samples were drawn. The V and J genes are TRBV25-1 and TRBJ2-6; D might be TRBD1 (5 bases). Source: peripheral blood, taken in a trial of Ad26.COV2.S vaccine versus placebo. The clonotype originates from a person aged 18-65 years who received the Ad26.COV2.S COVID-19 vaccine or a placebo. The DNA for the CDR3 is TGTGCCAGCAGCGAGACAGACTCTGGGGCCAACGTCCTGACTTTC. Its protein product is CASSETDSGANVLTF.